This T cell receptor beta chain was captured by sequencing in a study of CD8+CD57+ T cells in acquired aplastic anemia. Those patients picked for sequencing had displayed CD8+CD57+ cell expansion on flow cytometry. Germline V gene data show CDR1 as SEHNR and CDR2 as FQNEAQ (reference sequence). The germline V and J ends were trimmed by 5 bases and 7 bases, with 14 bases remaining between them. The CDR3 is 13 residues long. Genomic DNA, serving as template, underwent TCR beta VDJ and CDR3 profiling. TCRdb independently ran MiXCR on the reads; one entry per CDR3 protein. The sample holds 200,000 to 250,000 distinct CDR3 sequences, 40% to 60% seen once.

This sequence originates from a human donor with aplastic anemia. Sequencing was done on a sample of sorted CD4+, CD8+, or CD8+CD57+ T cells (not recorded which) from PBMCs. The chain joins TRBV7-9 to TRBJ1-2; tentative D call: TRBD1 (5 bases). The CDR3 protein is CASSNTAGPGYTF. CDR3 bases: TGTGCCAGCAGCAACACGGCAGGGCCTGGCTACACCTTC.